This TCR beta chain is drawn from a study of shared clonotypes between healthy human individuals (TCRdb year 2020). Background on the whole study: The cohort included a few men and a couple of women between 18 and 49 years of age. Libraries were prepared and TCR repertoires were sequenced by different laboratories using diverse techniques, in order to increase sequencing depth and limit assay-specific biases. To estimate repertoire size and how much clonotype sharing occurs between individuals, the study deeply sequenced the blood TCR repertoires of 4 to 6 healthy adults. For each donor, three plates each were used for CD4 naive and CD4 memory, two plates were used for CD8 naive, and one plate was used for CD8 memory. Per donor, leukapheresis produced somewhere between about 0.8 and 9 billion PBMCs. Overall results and qualifications from the work: Clonotypes shared by all four sorted-subset donors showed higher generation probabilities than non-shared clonotypes. Across a handful of donors, about 5.2% of naive CD4, approximately 4% of naive CD8, around 2.1% of memory CD4, and 0.4% of memory CD8 clonotypes were shared. Larger estimated clonotype richness was generally found for naive subsets than for memory subsets. Pairwise subsampling led to the expectation that sequencing depth would affect the degree of clonotype sharing among donors. Only blood was sampled, and tissue TCR repertoires likely differ from those in blood. Incomplete sequencing was indicated by rarefaction of sorted-subset datasets, despite the large sequencing depth. The genetic and exposure-history diversity represented was limited by the small number of donors.

Inclusive of the bounding cysteine and phenylalanine, the CDR3 is 15 residues long. Kept here is only the CDR3 DNA, which spans 45 bases and is read in frame from base 1. Trimming takes 5 bases from V and 3 bases from J, and the germline ends sit 13 bases apart. According to the germline V gene, CDR1 reads MDHEN and CDR2 reads SYDVKM. The donors were healthy, HIV-negative adults who had no recently reported acute infections or vaccinations. Every donor was a Caucasian adult living in Nashville, Tennessee, USA. CD4+ T cells were enriched by magnetic negative selection; naive cells were then positively selected on CD45RA, and the negative fraction formed the memory subset. Blood was collected by leukapheresis, and PBMCs were isolated by Ficoll-Histopaque density gradient centrifugation and then cryopreserved in liquid nitrogen vapor phase. Analytical flow cytometry was used to check the purity and quantity of each magnetically sorted T cell population. Genomic DNA was isolated from every sorted fraction and measured by UV absorbance on a Nanodrop 2000c.

TCR CDR3 regions were amplified from genomic DNA by multiplex PCR using the deep immunoSEQ assay. Extracted genomic DNA from each cell subset was distributed evenly across all wells of several immunoSEQ 96-well plates, and each plate was treated as a replicate. For sorted subsets, 200 ng of genomic DNA, equivalent to some 33,000 T cell genomes, went into each replicate PCR. Purified libraries were measured with a Qubit 3.0 fluorometer, size-checked on a Bioanalyzer 2100, and measured again with the KAPA Library Quantification kit. Each immunoSEQ 96-well plate was sequenced on its own single-read 150-cycle Illumina NextSeq 550 flow cell. Processing in the source paper ran as follows. Because the immunoSEQ output held only junctional sequences and lacked quality scores, the filtering could not match the filtering applied to full-length reads. To assign V/J genes and CDR3, sequences were annotated against IMGT germline references using PyIR, a Python wrapper for IgBLAST v1.9. Reads were removed for weak V/J assignments (E-value above 1e-6), missing CDR3, stop codons, out-of-frame junctions, or ambiguous translated residues. V3J clonotypes were defined as sequences sharing the same inferred V gene, J gene, and CDR3 amino acid sequence. To compute the percentage overlap between repertoires, the number of shared unique clonotypes was divided by the size of the smaller repertoire. Richness of each repertoire was evaluated using RTK rarefaction, the Chao1 estimator, and Recon v2.1 estimates of unobserved clonotypes. Generation probabilities for all TCRbeta clonotypes obtained by the gDNA method from a handful of donors were computed using OLGA. Not all clones reach the TCRdb copy of this immuneACCESS table, which keeps in-frame sequences only. Checked studies attribute under half of the gap to unresolved V genes and leave the rest unexplained. The V and J calls and clone size come from that table; D and trimming were worked out from the DNA. In this sample the table shows fewer than 3 million clones, 92% of which occur a single time. The ten most abundant clones make up approximately 0.39% of the sample.

This clone was seen only once. Which antigen it targets is not known. One base away there is no much larger clone; base qualities are not given. The receptor's source is a man aged 18 to 29 in good health. Some clones in this sample may be carry-over from other donors' samples. The sequenced sample was naive CD4+ T cells from PBMCs. The sample's cell subset or site, from its label and the paper: CD45RA+ positively selected. The chain was built from TRBV28 and TRBJ1-4; perhaps TRBD1 is the D gene, with 5 bases matching. In nucleotides, the sequence is TGTGCCAGCAGTACCCAGGGAGCGGCTAATGAAAAACTGTTTTTT. Translated, it gives CASSTQGAANEKLFF.